Listed here are 26 T cell receptor beta chains from one sample, sequenced in a study of blood T cell repertoires in COVID-19. TCRdb's copy holds only in-frame clones and misses some; the assay was immunoSEQ multiplex PCR. The sample consists of under 200,000 clones, 86% of them appearing once. Material: PBMCs or T cells enriched from blood (not recorded which). These TCRs come from a man aged 40-49 years with acute COVID-19.

V and J are TRBV11-2 and TRBJ2-1; D ambiguous. From germline, CDR1 is SGHAT and CDR2 FQNNGV. Trimming removed 5 bases at V and 8 bases at J, with 13 bases between. This CDR3 has 13 amino acids. Written as DNA, the CDR3 is TGTGCCAGCAGCATACGGCAGGCTGATGAGCAGTTCTTC. Translated, it gives CASSIRQADEQFF.

V is TRBV13 and J is TRBJ1-3, with D possibly matching TRBD1 (5 bases). Germline assignment: CDR1 PRHDT and CDR2 FYEKMQ (reference sequence). This CDR3 has 16 amino acids. V was clipped by 2 bases and J by 4 bases, with 15 bases between them. CDR3 loop: CASSLNLDRVGNTIYF. CDR3 DNA: TGTGCCAGCAGCTTAAACCTTGACAGAGTAGGAAACACCATATATTTT.

This clone occurred once. The chain is built from TRBV25-1 and TRBJ2-3; a possible D gene is TRBD2 (6 bases). V lost 3 bases to trimming and J lost 1 base, with 11 bases between them. Germline V gene sequence: CDR1 MGHDK, CDR2 SYGVNS. The CDR3 covers 15 residues. CDR3 sequence: CASSEEGLRTDTQYF. The CDR3 bases are TGTGCCAGCAGTGAGGAGGGACTGCGCACAGATACGCAGTATTTT.

The chain recombines TRBV29-1 with TRBJ2-7; 9 bases are a match to TRBD1. CDR3 size: 13 residues. CDR1 and CDR2 from the germline V gene are SQVTM and ANQGSEA. The V and J ends lost 6 bases and 6 bases, in that order; junction bases with no gene match: 9. The CDR3 region is CSVVAQGAREQYF. The CDR3 nucleotides are TGCAGCGTGGTTGCACAGGGGGCGCGCGAGCAGTACTTC.

This clone was counted once. The chain is built from TRBV29-1 and TRBJ2-7, with 9 bases identical to TRBD1. The CDR3 is made up of 15 amino acids. The germline V gene encodes CDR1 SQVTM and CDR2 ANQGSEA. The V gene end was trimmed by 6 bases and the J gene end by 5 bases; junction bases not matched to a gene: 14. The CDR3 here is CSVVRSGTGINEQYF. The CDR3 DNA reads TGCAGCGTGGTGAGGTCCGGGACAGGGATTAACGAGCAGTACTTC.

The V gene is TRBV7-9, the J gene TRBJ2-6; no clear D. The CDR3 consists of 14 residues. Germline-derived CDR1 and CDR2 are SEHNR and FQNEAQ (reference sequence). Trimming left V 3 bases short and J 1 base short, with 4 bases between. The CDR3 region is CASSLASGANVLTF. As DNA, the CDR3 is TGTGCCAGCAGCTTGGCTTCTGGGGCCAACGTCCTGACTTTC.

The V gene is TRBV7-2, the J gene TRBJ2-6, with D possibly TRBD1 on 5 matching bases. CDR1 is SGHTA and CDR2 is FQGNSA in the germline V gene. V was shortened by 2 bases and J by 2 bases, with 10 bases between the two germline ends. CDR3 length equals 16 residues. CDR3 sequence (DNA): TGTGCCAGCAGCTTAAGGGGCGCAGCTGGGGCCAACGTCCTGACTTTC. The encoded protein is CASSLRGAAGANVLTF.

The gene calls are TRBV2 and TRBJ2-3; 10 positions agree with TRBD2. V shed 8 bases and J 1 base; nucleotides not matched to a gene: 15. This CDR3 region has 18 residues. Germline CDR1 SNHLY, CDR2 FYNNEI. CDR3 protein: CASLRGLAVGLGTDTQYF. The CDR3, as DNA: TGTGCCAGCCTCCGTGGACTAGCGGTCGGGTTGGGCACAGATACGCAGTATTTT.

The chain joins TRBV5-1 to TRBJ2-7, with 11 bases that match TRBD2. Germline values: CDR1 SGHRS, CDR2 YFSETQ. Trimming at V came to 0 bases and at J to 0 bases, leaving 5 bases not matched to a gene. The CDR3 spans 17 residues. The CDR3 nucleotides are TGCGCCAGCAGCTTGGCCCCTAGCGGGGGGAGCTCCTACGAGCAGTACTTC. Its protein is CASSLAPSGGSSYEQYF.

As DNA, the CDR3 is TGTGCCAGTAGTATCCTTATTCGACGGAGCTTGATCAACAATGAGCAGTTCTTC. This translates into CASSILIRRSLINNEQFF. The gene calls are TRBV19 and TRBJ2-1, with unresolved D. This CDR3 is 18 amino acids long. V dropped 3 bases and J dropped 5 bases, with 23 bases sitting between them. Germline V gives CDR1 LNHDA, CDR2 SQIVND (reference sequence).

The chain is built from TRBV6-1 and TRBJ2-7; TRBD2 agrees at 11 bases. The trim removed 2 bases at V and 5 bases at J, leaving 2 bases unmatched. The CDR3 contains 14 residues. CDR1 and CDR2 from the germline V gene are MNHNS and SASEGT. This CDR3 is CASSETSGSHEQYF. The CDR3 DNA is TGTGCCAGCAGTGAAACTAGCGGGAGCCACGAGCAGTACTTC.

The J gene is TRBJ2-5, the V gene TRBV18; D is perhaps TRBD2 (6 bases). The CDR3 runs to 13 residues. Germline CDR1 is KGHSH and CDR2 is LQKENI. V was shortened by 2 bases and J by 2 bases, with 6 bases between the two germline ends. The CDR3 loop is CASSPGRQETQYF. CDR3 DNA: TGTGCCAGCTCACCAGGGAGGCAAGAGACCCAGTACTTC.

This sequence joins TRBV3-1 (or the pseudogene TRBV3-2) and TRBJ2-1; D may be TRBD2 (6 bases). The CDR3 is made up of 16 amino acids. V was pared by 0 bases and J by 3 bases, with 12 bases between. Looked up from germline, CDR1 is LGHDT and CDR2 is YNNKEL (reference sequence). For the CDR3, the DNA is TGTGCCAGCAGCCAAGAGGGACTTCAAAACTACAATGAGCAGTTCTTC. Protein sequence: CASSQEGLQNYNEQFF.

The chain links TRBV15 to TRBJ2-7; D remains unclear. CDR1 LNHNV and CDR2 YYDKDF come from the germline V gene (reference sequence). There are 16 residues in the CDR3. Trimming removed 1 base at V and 0 bases at J, with 13 bases between. The CDR3 DNA sequence: TGTGCCACCAGCAGAGTCCCAGACACCCCCTCCTACGAGCAGTACTTC. It encodes CATSRVPDTPSYEQYF.

The chain links TRBV9 to TRBJ2-7; TRBD1 matches 11 bases. This CDR3 has 15 residues. J lost 7 bases, V lost 0 bases, and 6 bases had no gene match. Germline V gene lookup returns CDR1 SGDLS and CDR2 YYNGEE. The CDR3 DNA is TGTGCCAGCAGCGTAGGCGGACAGGGGGCGGAAGAGCAGTACTTC. Amino acid sequence: CASSVGGQGAEEQYF. The whole variable domain, remainder taken from reference TRBV9 and TRBJ2-7, is DSGVTQTPKHLITATGQRVTLRCSPRSGDLSVYWYQQSLDQGLQFLIQYYNGEERAKGNILERFSAQQFPDLHSELNLSSLELGDSALYFCASSVGGQGAEEQYFGPGTRLTVT.

The J gene is TRBJ1-1, the V gene TRBV27; tentatively, D is TRBD1 (6 bases). Trimming shortened V by 3 bases and J by 4 bases, and 15 bases separated the two germline ends. Germline CDR1 is MNHEY and CDR2 is SMNVEV (reference sequence). The CDR3 length is 15 residues. CDR3 region: CASSFLPGGATEAFF. In nucleotides, the CDR3 is TGTGCCAGCAGTTTTTTGCCGGGGGGCGCCACTGAAGCTTTCTTT.

The gene calls are TRBV4-2 and TRBJ1-2; TRBD1 aligns across 9 bases. The V and J ends lost 5 bases and 8 bases, in that order; junction bases with no gene match: 12. Germline V gives CDR1 LGHNA, CDR2 YNFKEQ. The CDR3 contains 15 residues. As DNA, the CDR3 is TGTGCCAGCAGCAGAAGCCCGGACAGGGGCGGCGGCTACACCTTC. Translated, it gives CASSRSPDRGGGYTF.

The chain carries TRBV5-5 and TRBJ1-2, with D uncertain. Trimming pared 5 bases from V and 3 bases from J, leaving 20 bases between. The CDR3 spans 16 residues. Germline V gene sequence: CDR1 SGHKS, CDR2 YYEKEE (reference sequence). CDR3 sequence reads: CASSKEIKPGYYGYTF. In DNA form, the CDR3 reads TGTGCCAGCAGTAAAGAAATTAAACCGGGGTACTATGGCTACACCTTC.

This clone was detected only once. V is TRBV9 and J is TRBJ2-3, with TRBD1 as a possible D gene (5 bases). Germline CDR1 and CDR2: SGDLS and YYNGEE. CDR3 length: 13 residues. V was cut by 3 bases and J by 7 bases, with 12 bases left in between. Here the CDR3 DNA reads TGTGCCAGCAGCGAGACTGGGGCTAATACGCAGTATTTT. Amino acid sequence: CASSETGANTQYF.

V gene TRBV6-1 combines with J gene TRBJ2-5; D not certain. The CDR3 length is 16 residues. CDR1 is MNHNS, CDR2 SASEGT, per germline. V shed 3 bases and J shed 6 bases, with 20 bases lying between them. In DNA form, the CDR3 reads TGTGCCAGCAGTGAGGCTCTCGAGACACCTCGAAAGACCCAGTACTTC. Translation gives CASSEALETPRKTQYF.

The genes are TRBV6-5 and TRBJ2-5; D possibly corresponds to TRBD2 (5 bases). V lost 2 bases and J 2 bases, leaving 9 bases between the germline ends. Germline CDR1 is MNHEY and CDR2 is SVGAGI. The CDR3 has 14 amino acids. The CDR3, as DNA: TGTGCCAGCAGTTACGAAGGACTTCAAGAGACCCAGTACTTC. Amino acids: CASSYEGLQETQYF.

The genes are TRBV4-1 and TRBJ2-5; 11 bases align to TRBD2. Germline loops: CDR1 MGHRA, CDR2 YSYEKL. V shed 3 bases and J 0 bases; nucleotides not matched to a gene: 12. The CDR3 is made up of 19 amino acids. The CDR3 here is CASSQAAGTSGRYQETQYF. The CDR3, as DNA: TGCGCCAGCAGCCAGGCTGCCGGGACTAGCGGAAGGTACCAAGAGACCCAGTACTTC.

The chain uses TRBV5-6 and TRBJ2-7, with TRBD1 matching 10 bases. V lost 5 bases, J lost 2 bases, and 4 bases stayed unmatched. Per the germline V gene, CDR1 is SGHDT and CDR2 is YYEEEE. The CDR3 runs to 14 residues. CDR3 loop: CASSQGTGAYEQYF. CDR3 bases: TGTGCCAGCAGTCAAGGGACAGGGGCCTACGAGCAGTACTTC.

V and J are TRBV2 and TRBJ1-4; 8 positions match TRBD1. Germline values: CDR1 SNHLY, CDR2 FYNNEI. CDR3 length equals 15 residues. V lost 6 bases and J lost 4; bases outside the gene matches: 7. In DNA form, the CDR3 reads TGTGCCAGCAGCGCGAGACAGGGGAGTAATGAAAAACTGTTTTTT. It codes for CASSARQGSNEKLFF. Combining the CDR3 with reference TRBV2 and TRBJ1-4 gives the whole variable domain EPEVTQTPSHQVTQMGQEVILRCVPISNHLYFYWYRQILGQKVEFLVSFYNNEISEKSEIFDDQFSVERPDGSNFTLKIRSTKLEDSAMYFCASSARQGSNEKLFFGSGTQLSVL.

V gene TRBV3-1 (or the pseudogene TRBV3-2) combines with J gene TRBJ2-7, with TRBD2 identical over 7 bases. This CDR3 contains 15 residues. Losses at the gene ends were 1 base for V and 7 bases for J; bases not matched to a gene: 10. The germline gives CDR1 LGHDT, CDR2 YNNKEL (reference sequence). The CDR3: CASSQGDQRGPEQYF. CDR3 coding DNA: TGTGCCAGCAGCCAAGGCGATCAGCGGGGCCCAGAGCAGTACTTC.

This clone was recorded a few times. This chain connects TRBV2 to TRBJ1-1; 8 bases align to TRBD1. The V and J ends lost 7 bases and 0 bases, in that order; junction bases with no gene match: 7. The CDR3 spans 15 residues. Germline V gene lookup returns CDR1 SNHLY and CDR2 FYNNEI. The CDR3 loop is CASTGDRTMNTEAFF. The CDR3, as DNA: TGTGCCAGCACGGGGGACAGGACTATGAACACTGAAGCTTTCTTT.